Presented here are 20 T cell receptor beta chains from one specimen sequenced in a study of glioma-infiltrating T cells after dendritic cell vaccination. Time point indicated: after dendritic cell vaccination, including at tumor progression/relapse. Sequencing used immunoSEQ multiplex PCR; TCRdb keeps in-frame clones, though not all of them. Of roughly 85,000 clones in the sample, 85% are singletons; the top ten hold more than 8%. This material consisted of blood, taken after dendritic cell vaccination. These receptor sequences come from a human donor with glioblastoma.

This chain connects TRBV13 to TRBJ2-7; TRBD2 is a possible D gene (6 bases). CDR1 is PRHDT, CDR2 FYEKMQ, per germline (reference sequence). CDR3 length: 15 residues. V lost 0 bases and J 4 bases, leaving 13 bases between the germline ends. The CDR3, as DNA: TGTGCCAGCAGCTTAGGCCCTAGCGAGGGTTACGAGCAGTACTTC. This encodes CASSLGPSEGYEQYF.

The chain links TRBV19 to TRBJ1-2; no definite D call. Trimming shortened V by 5 bases and J by 13 bases, and 20 bases separated the two germline ends. This CDR3 region has 13 residues. From germline, CDR1 is LNHDA and CDR2 SQIVND (reference sequence). CDR3 DNA sequence: TGTGCCAGTAGTCCCCGAGGGTCTTTTGCCTTCACCTTC. Translating it yields CASSPRGSFAFTF. Complete variable domain (other parts from reference TRBV19 and TRBJ1-2): DGGITQSPKYLFRKEGQNVTLSCEQNLNHDAMYWYRQDPGQGLRLIYYSQIVNDFQKGDIAEGYSVSREKKESFPLTVTSAQKNPTAFYLCASSPRGSFAFTFGSGTRLTVV.

Comment on this clone: At the DNA level, this CDR3 is encoded by other sequences in the same sample as well. The V and J genes are TRBV6-6 and TRBJ1-5, with a possible D match to TRBD1 (5 bases). CDR1 and CDR2 (germline): MNHNY, SVGAGI (reference sequence). Trimming stripped 0 bases from V and 4 bases from J, with 10 bases between. The CDR3 length is 15 residues. CDR3 protein: CASSYSAEGNQPQHF. The CDR3 nucleotides are TGTGCCAGCAGTTACTCTGCGGAGGGGAATCAGCCCCAGCATTTT.

The chain combines TRBV5-6 with TRBJ1-1, with 9 positions matching TRBD1. CDR1 is SGHDT and CDR2 is YYEEEE in the germline V gene. V was clipped by 3 bases and J by 5 bases; unmatched bases: 8. This CDR3 has 15 amino acids. CDR3: CASSSGTGRRTEAFF. The CDR3 coding sequence is TGTGCCAGCAGCTCGGGGACAGGGAGGAGAACTGAAGCTTTCTTT.

The V and J genes are TRBV2 and TRBJ2-1, with TRBD2 identical over 13 bases. The length of the CDR3 is 13 residues. CDR1 is SNHLY, CDR2 FYNNEI, per germline. The ends lost 9 bases at V and 7 bases at J; junction bases unmatched: 3. CDR3 region: CASQTSGGNEQFF. DNA for the CDR3: TGTGCCAGTCAGACTAGCGGGGGGAATGAGCAGTTCTTC.

This sequence joins TRBV15 and TRBJ2-7, with 7 bases lining up with TRBD2. Trimming took 1 base from V and 0 from J; bases not matched to a gene: 0. Germline-derived CDR1 and CDR2 are LNHNV and YYDKDF (reference sequence). The CDR3 contains 14 residues. The CDR3 sequence: CATSRGGGSYEQYF. The CDR3 nucleotides are TGTGCCACCAGCAGAGGCGGGGGCTCCTACGAGCAGTACTTC. Full variable domain (rest looked up from reference TRBV15 and TRBJ2-7): DAMVIQNPRYQVTQFGKPVTLSCSQTLNHNVMYWYQQKSSQAPKLLFHYYDKDFNNEADTPDNFQSRRPNTSFCFLDIRSPGLGDTAMYLCATSRGGGSYEQYFGPGTRLTVT.

This clone is a singleton in its sample. The chain is built from TRBV27 and TRBJ2-1, with TRBD2 matching over 16 bases. V was pared by 5 bases and J by 7 bases, with 8 bases of the junction left unmatched. Germline assignment: CDR1 MNHEY and CDR2 SMNVEV (reference sequence). The length of the CDR3 is 17 residues. The CDR3, as DNA: TGTGCCAGCAGTGCGGGACTAGCGGGAGGGCCGCGGAATGAGCAGTTCTTC. It encodes CASSAGLAGGPRNEQFF.

On this clone: The sample carries other DNA sequences with the same CDR3. The chain links TRBV6-5 to TRBJ1-1, with 7 bases fitting TRBD1. Unmatched junction bases numbered 6, after V lost 6 bases and J lost 2 bases. The CDR3 is made up of 14 amino acids. The germline CDR1 and CDR2 sequences are MNHEY and SVGAGI. The DNA for the CDR3 is TGTGCCAGCAGACGACAGGGAACCAACACTGAAGCTTTCTTT. Amino acid sequence: CASRRQGTNTEAFF.

This chain connects TRBV5-4 to TRBJ1-4; 7 bases map to TRBD1. Germline-derived CDR1 and CDR2 are SGHNT and YYREEE (reference sequence). CDR3 length equals 19 residues. V trimming: 4 bases; J trimming: 4 bases; junction bases outside the gene matches: 19. CDR3 nucleotide sequence: TGTGCCAGCAGCAAATTACTAAACCCACGGGACAGCTATAATGAAAAACTGTTTTTT. This gives the protein CASSKLLNPRDSYNEKLFF.

The gene calls are TRBV6-5 and TRBJ2-2; D not resolved. V was trimmed by 0 bases and J by 3 bases, leaving 8 bases between them. The CDR3 is made up of 15 amino acids. The germline V gene has CDR1 MNHEY and CDR2 SVGAGI. Here the CDR3 reads CASSYSSAHTGELFF. CDR3 sequence (DNA): TGTGCCAGCAGTTACTCGTCAGCGCACACCGGGGAGCTGTTTTTT.

The chain carries TRBV28 and TRBJ1-1; 7 bases are shared with TRBD1. In germline, CDR1 is MDHEN, CDR2 SYDVKM. The trim removed 3 bases at V and 1 base at J, leaving 5 bases unmatched. The CDR3 sequence is 15 residues long. The CDR3 loop reads CASSFDRVPNTEAFF. The CDR3 DNA sequence: TGTGCCAGCAGTTTTGACAGGGTCCCGAACACTGAAGCTTTCTTT.

This chain links TRBV19 with TRBJ2-7; 9 bases agree with TRBD1. The CDR3 is made up of 14 amino acids. CDR1 is LNHDA and CDR2 is SQIVND in the germline V gene (reference sequence). Germline trimming cut 7 bases from V and 6 bases from J; bases unmatched to any gene: 10. The CDR3 DNA sequence: TGTGCCAGTAATGGTGGGACAGGGCTTCCCGAGCAGTACTTC. Its translation is CASNGGTGLPEQYF.

This chain links TRBV6-5 with TRBJ1-1; 9 bases are shared with TRBD1. V shed 5 bases and J 4 bases; nucleotides not matched to a gene: 5. The CDR3 contains 14 residues. Germline V gives CDR1 MNHEY, CDR2 SVGAGI. The CDR3 region has the DNA TGTGCCAGCAGTGGATGGACAGGGGCCACTGAAGCTTTCTTT. It specifies CASSGWTGATEAFF.

V usage is TRBV6-6 and J usage is TRBJ1-4, with 10 bases matching TRBD1. After removal of 0 bases from V and 7 bases from J, the junction contained 2 bases not matched to a gene. The CDR3 spans 15 residues. Germline V gene sequence: CDR1 MNHNY, CDR2 SVGAGI (reference sequence). Here the CDR3 reads CASSYSGTGAEKLFF. Written as DNA, the CDR3 is TGTGCCAGCAGTTACTCCGGGACAGGGGCTGAAAAACTGTTTTTT.

CDR3: CASSQTGTAANYGYTF. CDR3 DNA: TGCGCCAGCAGCCAGACAGGGACAGCTGCTAACTATGGCTACACCTTC. The genes are TRBV4-1 and TRBJ1-2; 7 bases line up with TRBD1. The trim removed 3 bases at V and 0 bases at J, leaving 7 bases unmatched. The CDR3 has 16 residues. From germline, CDR1 is MGHRA and CDR2 YSYEKL.

The genes are TRBV4-1 and TRBJ1-6, with D possibly TRBD1 on 6 matching bases. Germline CDR1 reads MGHRA; CDR2 reads YSYEKL. V was trimmed by 4 bases and J by 2 bases, leaving 15 bases between them. The CDR3 extends over 17 amino acids. Here the CDR3 DNA reads TGCGCCAGCAGCCCCATGGGAGACAGGACCTATAATTCACCCCTCCACTTT. This codes for CASSPMGDRTYNSPLHF.

This clone was seen only a few times. The chain employs TRBV4-1 and TRBJ1-1; D is ambiguous. V was cut by 2 bases and J by 0 bases, with 4 bases left in between. The CDR3 spans 13 residues. The germline V gene encodes CDR1 MGHRA and CDR2 YSYEKL. The CDR3 region has the DNA TGCGCCAGCAGCCAAACACTGAACACTGAAGCTTTCTTT. It is translated as CASSQTLNTEAFF.

The gene calls are TRBV19 and TRBJ1-1; TRBD1 agrees at 7 bases. V lost 6 bases and J lost 6; bases outside the gene matches: 13. The CDR3 has 15 amino acids. The V gene's germline CDR1 is LNHDA and CDR2 SQIVND (reference sequence). CDR3: CASRALGRGYSEAFF. The CDR3 DNA follows: TGTGCCAGTAGAGCATTAGGCAGGGGGTACTCTGAAGCTTTCTTT. The full variable domain, rest sourced from reference TRBV19 and TRBJ1-1, is DGGITQSPKYLFRKEGQNVTLSCEQNLNHDAMYWYRQDPGQGLRLIYYSQIVNDFQKGDIAEGYSVSREKKESFPLTVTSAQKNPTAFYLCASRALGRGYSEAFFGQGTRLTVV.

The chain recombines TRBV9 with TRBJ2-1, with D uncertain. This CDR3 is 13 amino acids long. Trimming pared 1 base from V and 5 bases from J, leaving 7 bases between. CDR1 and CDR2 (germline): SGDLS, YYNGEE. The CDR3 region has the DNA TGTGCCAGCAGCGTACAGTTGGACAATGAGCAGTTCTTC. This translates into CASSVQLDNEQFF.

This chain uses TRBV7-9 with TRBJ2-1, with 10 bases matching TRBD2. Unmatched junction bases numbered 15, after V lost 10 bases and J lost 6 bases. Germline V gives CDR1 SEHNR, CDR2 FQNEAQ (reference sequence). The length of the CDR3 is 16 residues. The CDR3 nucleotides are TGTGCCACCTCCAGAGGGAGGACTAGCGGATCCAATGAGCAGTTCTTC. It translates to CATSRGRTSGSNEQFF.